Included here is one TCR beta chain sequence, with context. Antigen specificity is unknown. The data derive from a study of post-analysis software for immune sequencing data. Findings and limits, study-wide: Roughly five TRBV segments occurring more often in patients than controls included TRBV5-6, TRBV5-1 and TRBV20-1.

Each TCR beta cDNA library carried unique molecular identifiers. TCRdb redid the calling of the PCR reads with MiXCR, one entry per CDR3 protein. The table lists 450,000 to 700,000 distinct CDR3 sequences, roughly 45% of them singletons. CDR1 is MNHEY, CDR2 SVGAGI, per germline. V was shortened by 8 bases and J by 4 bases, with 12 bases between the two germline ends. The CDR3 consists of 13 residues. The V call is TRBV6-5, the J call TRBJ2-1, with no clear D. The sample taken for sequencing was blood. This receptor was identified in a girl aged 5-17 years with multiple sclerosis. CDR3 DNA sequence: TGTGCCAGCGGCCCGTCAGAGTACAATGAGCAGTTCTTC. This sequence encodes CASGPSEYNEQFF.